One sample yielded the 9 T cell receptor beta chains listed below, sequenced in a study of cytomegalovirus exposure and HLA in healthy donors. Assay: immunoSEQ multiplex PCR; the TCRdb copy retains only in-frame clones and omits some. The sample shows 55,000 to 70,000 clones, more than 85% of them seen only once. The sample consisted of PBMCs. The source of these receptors is a woman aged 25 to 39 in good health and CMV-seronegative.

The chain is built from TRBV2 and TRBJ1-5; D call uncertain. The germline V gene has CDR1 SNHLY and CDR2 FYNNEI. This CDR3 has 16 amino acids. V lost 4 bases to trimming and J lost 1 base, with 14 bases between them. CDR3 region: CASSAQTATSNQPQHF. The CDR3 DNA is TGTGCCAGCAGTGCTCAGACGGCGACAAGCAATCAGCCCCAGCATTTT.

The chain joins TRBV5-5 to TRBJ2-7; TRBD1 agrees at 8 bases. The germline gives CDR1 SGHKS, CDR2 YYEKEE (reference sequence). This CDR3 is built from 15 residues. With 1 base clipped from V and 2 bases from J, the junction kept 5 bases outside the gene matches. CDR3 sequence (DNA): TGTGCCAGCAGCTTGAGGGACAGGTATACCTACGAGCAGTACTTC. Amino acids: CASSLRDRYTYEQYF.

The CDR3 DNA reads TGTGCCATCAGTGAGGACAGTGAAAGGGGGAACACTGAAGCTTTCTTT. It is translated as CAISEDSERGNTEAFF. J is TRBJ1-1 and V is TRBV10-3; TRBD1 might be the D (5 bases). The CDR3 runs to 16 residues. With 2 bases removed from V and 1 base from J, the gap between germline ends came to 14 bases. Germline CDR1 ENHRY, CDR2 SYGVKD.

This rearrangement joins TRBV7-9 to TRBJ1-5; D gene unclear. Trimming stripped 1 base from V and 2 bases from J, with 9 bases between. The germline V gene has CDR1 SEHNR and CDR2 FQNEAQ (reference sequence). This CDR3 is built from 15 residues. CDR3 sequence reads: CASSLGLGGNQPQHF. Written as DNA, the CDR3 is TGTGCCAGCAGCTTAGGTCTCGGGGGCAATCAGCCCCAGCATTTT.

The rearrangement links TRBV5-1 to TRBJ1-1; D gene uncertain. V dropped 3 bases and J dropped 2 bases, with 11 bases sitting between them. The CDR3 has 14 residues. In germline, CDR1 is SGHRS, CDR2 YFSETQ. As DNA, the CDR3 is TGCGCCAGCAGCTCCCGGGGAGAAAACACTGAAGCTTTCTTT. This sequence encodes CASSSRGENTEAFF.

V usage is TRBV19 and J usage is TRBJ2-5, with 13 bases matching TRBD2. This CDR3 is built from 17 residues. Germline lookup yields CDR1 LNHDA and CDR2 SQIVND (reference sequence). With 4 bases clipped from V and 0 bases from J, the junction kept 5 bases outside the gene matches. As DNA, the CDR3 is TGTGCCAGTAGTAGCCCGGGACTAGCGGGGAACCAAGAGACCCAGTACTTC. Protein: CASSSPGLAGNQETQYF.

The rearrangement joins TRBV6-4 to TRBJ2-1, with no clear D. Germline CDR1 and CDR2: MRHNA and SNTAGT. V gave up 5 bases and J gave up 2 bases, with 7 bases separating them. This CDR3 has 13 residues. CDR3 bases: TGTGCCAGCAGTTCCGACACCTACAATGAGCAGTTCTTC. This encodes CASSSDTYNEQFF.

This clone was picked up a small number of times. J is TRBJ2-5 and V is TRBV7-3; no firm D call. CDR3 length equals 16 residues. Trimming pared 1 base from V and 5 bases from J, leaving 17 bases between. CDR1 and CDR2 from the germline V gene are SGHTA and FQGTGA. The CDR3 loop is CASSLNQASQWETQYF. The CDR3, as DNA: TGTGCCAGCAGCTTAAATCAAGCGTCTCAGTGGGAGACCCAGTACTTC.

The chain couples TRBV30 to TRBJ2-3; tentatively, D is TRBD2 (5 bases). CDR1 and CDR2 (germline): GTSNPN, SVGIG (reference sequence). The CDR3 has 15 amino acids. V was trimmed by 3 bases and J by 4 bases, leaving 17 bases between them. This CDR3 is CAWRTTSLSADTQYF. CDR3 sequence (DNA): TGTGCCTGGAGAACTACTAGTTTGTCCGCAGATACGCAGTATTTT. The full variable domain, in which reference TRBV30 and TRBJ2-3 provide the parts outside the CDR3, is SQTIHQWPATLVQPVGSPLSLECTVEGTSNPNLYWYRQAAGRGLQLLFYSVGIGQISSEVPQNLSASRPQDRQFILSSKKLLLSDSGFYLCAWRTTSLSADTQYFGPGTRLTVL.